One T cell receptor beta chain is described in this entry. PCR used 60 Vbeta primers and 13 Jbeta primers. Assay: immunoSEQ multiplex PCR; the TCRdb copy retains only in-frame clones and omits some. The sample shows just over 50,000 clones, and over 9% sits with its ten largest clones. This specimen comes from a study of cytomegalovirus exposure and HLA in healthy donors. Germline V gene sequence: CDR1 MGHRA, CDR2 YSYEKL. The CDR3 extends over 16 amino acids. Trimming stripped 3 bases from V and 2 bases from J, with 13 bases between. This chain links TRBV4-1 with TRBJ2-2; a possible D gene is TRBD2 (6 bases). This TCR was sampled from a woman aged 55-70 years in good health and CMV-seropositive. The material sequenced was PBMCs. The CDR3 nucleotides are TGCGCCAGCAGCCAGGGGACTGAGCTAAACACCGGGGAGCTGTTTTTT. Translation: CASSQGTELNTGELFF.